A selection of T cell receptor beta chains follows, all from one sample in a study of human T cells and chemical hapten exposure. TCRdb fed the RACE reads into MiXCR, producing one record per CDR3 protein. The sample consists of some 97,000 distinct CDR3 sequences, less than 35% of them appearing once. The sequences come from whole blood, collected in connection with sensitization to the hapten diphenylcyclopropenone (DPC). The receptors come from a man aged 35 to 55 with alopecia areata. Some clones in this sample may be carry-over from other donors' samples. Each CDR3 is given with its conserved first and last residue. Fields, in order: V gene, clone size, D gene, J gene, CDR3 DNA, CDR3 protein. D genes are given only for firm matches. Part of the rows lack a size; the others show once, few, many or a class for expanded clones.

>TRBV6-2/TRBV6-3|few|TRBD2|TRBJ2-7
TGTGCCAGCAGTTTCACGGGAGGGTACGAGCAGTACTTC
CASSFTGGYEQYF
>TRBV7-8|few|NA|TRBJ2-3
TGTGCCAGCAGCTCCCAGAGGGCAGATACGCAGTATTTT
CASSSQRADTQYF
>TRBV25-1|NA|NA|TRBJ2-7
TGTGCCAGCGCGAGCGGTAGCTCCTACGAGCAGTACTTC
CASASGSSYEQYF
>TRBV12-3/TRBV12-4|NA|NA|TRBJ2-7
TGTGCCAGCAGCGTCCGGGACGGGCCCTACGAGCAGTACTTC
CASSVRDGPYEQYF
>TRBV12-3/TRBV12-4|NA|TRBD1|TRBJ1-5
TGTGCCAGCAGCGGACAGGGTGCTCAGCCCCAGCATTTT
CASSGQGAQPQHF
>TRBV9|few|TRBD1|TRBJ1-6
TGTGCCAGCAGCAGAGGGGGACAGGCCAATTCACCCCTCCACTTT
CASSRGGQANSPLHF
>TRBV28|NA|NA|TRBJ2-7
TGTGCCAGCAGCAGGACGTCTCCGGCGCGGTACTTC
CASSRTSPARYF
>TRBV14|few|NA|TRBJ2-1
TGTGCCAGCAGCCAACCCGGGCTCCCGGATGAGCAGTTCTTC
CASSQPGLPDEQFF
>TRBV6-6|NA|TRBD1|TRBJ2-7
TGTGCCAGCAGTTCGGGACAGGGCCCCTACGAGCAGTACTTC
CASSSGQGPYEQYF
>TRBV28|NA|NA|TRBJ2-5
TGTGCCAGCAGTTTATCGGGTGATCCAGTAACCTACTTC
CASSLSGDPVTYF
>TRBV10-3|many|NA|TRBJ2-7
TGTGCCATCGGTTCCAGCTCCTACGAGCAGTACTTC
CAIGSSSYEQYF
>TRBV4-2|once|TRBD1|TRBJ1-1
TGTGCCAGCAGCCAAGAAACCCTGGGACAGTTTTTCATGAACACTGAAGCTTTCTTT
CASSQETLGQFFMNTEAFF
>TRBV28|few|TRBD2|TRBJ2-5
TGTGCCAGCAGCAGGGGACTAGCGGGATTTGAGACCCAGTACTTC
CASSRGLAGFETQYF
>TRBV12-3/TRBV12-4|few|NA|TRBJ1-6
TGTGCCAGCAGTCGCCAGGGAGTAGGCTCCTATAATTCACCCCTCCACTTT
CASSRQGVGSYNSPLHF
>TRBV28|many|NA|TRBJ1-1
TGTGCCAGCAACTTGGGCAATCCGGGCAACACTGAAGCTTTCTTT
CASNLGNPGNTEAFF
>TRBV12-3/TRBV12-4|NA|NA|TRBJ2-1
TGTGCCAGCATCACTCTTGGAAGCTCCTACAATGAGCAGTTCTTC
CASITLGSSYNEQFF
>TRBV7-2|few|NA|TRBJ2-3
TGTGCCAGCAGCTTAGTATACGGCACAGATACGCAGTATTTT
CASSLVYGTDTQYF
>TRBV5-1|few|NA|TRBJ2-6
TGCGCCAGCAGCGTAAGACAGATCAGCGGAGGGGCCAACGTCCTGACTTTC
CASSVRQISGGANVLTF